This T cell receptor (beta chain) was recovered during a study of neoadjuvant anti-PD-1 for oral cavity cancer. Across the whole study: Patients without progression received a fourth nivolumab dose around day 43, then surgical resection on days 50-56.

Sequenced by immunoSEQ multiplex PCR; TCRdb stores in-frame clones only, minus some. Counted here are about 37,000 clones, around two fifths occurring once; the ten biggest clones make up more than 15%. As to time point: after neoadjuvant nivolumab, at surgical resection. This clone has at least ten counts. V gave up 5 bases and J gave up 3 bases; unmatched junction bases: 11. Germline CDR1 and CDR2: SEHNR and FQNEAQ (reference sequence). CDR3 size: 16 residues. The sequenced sample was tumor tissue, obtained after nivolumab (anti-PD-1) treatment. The gene calls are TRBV7-9 and TRBJ2-7; 9 bases match TRBD2. The sequence came from a person between 40 and 80 years old with oral cavity squamous cell carcinoma. The DNA of the CDR3 is TGTGCCAGCAGCCTGACAACGACTAGCGGCCGCTACGAGCAGTACTTC. Translated, it gives CASSLTTTSGRYEQYF.